This T cell receptor beta chain stems from a study of blood T cell repertoires in COVID-19 (dated by TCRdb to 2019 to 2021). Some background on the complete study: Collaborator samples came from the United States, Italy and Spain and covered acute and convalescent phases of COVID-19. The prospective study material was composed of cDNA or gDNA derived from T cells, B-cell-depleted T cells, or PBMCs. The dataset comprised deeply sampled blood TCRbeta repertoires from subjects exposed to, actively infected with, or recovered from COVID-19. A freely available public database, intended as a resource for researchers studying the immune response to SARS-CoV-2, is where the repertoires were released. Samples were obtained from the ongoing ImmuneRACE study (first 160 participants) and from 1,254 subjects provided by 6 global collaborators. Nearly every sample came with metadata listing a de-identified subject ID, COVID-19 status, age in years and sex. Where available, HLA class I and class II types were taken from metadata supplied by the sample provider and were not determined by assay-based typing. What the work shows at the level of the full study, not this receptor alone: The quantity of clinical and demographic metadata differed by source and by participant and was supplied without curation.

As regards this clone: Which antigen it targets is not known. Per-nucleotide qualities are absent, and no much larger clonotype sits a single base away.

TCRbeta CDR3 regions were amplified from genomic DNA using the immunoSEQ Assay, a bias-controlled multiplex PCR. Under the source paper's analysis protocol: Within the assay, amplification of reference gene primers was used to estimate how many nucleated cells each sample contained. Sequence reads were collapsed and filtered to measure the absolute abundance of every unique TCRbeta CDR3 rearrangement. For each sample, productive Simpson clonality was calculated as the square root of Simpson's diversity index across productive rearrangements. TCRdb took over this immuneACCESS table, retaining in-frame rearrangements with V and J assigned. Such tables are incomplete; in checked studies, under half of the missing clones stem from an unresolved V gene, and the remainder is unexplained. That table supplies the V and J calls and clone size; D and trimming were determined from the DNA. This sample has about 180,000 clones in its table, and 80% to 90% of those were observed once. The ten largest account for around 11% of the sample.

V gives up 6 bases and J gives up 2 bases, and the segment between their germline ends measures 14 bases. CDR1 and CDR2 are drawn from the germline V gene: MNHEY, SVGAGI. The CDR3 contains 15 residues, cysteine and phenylalanine counted. Only the CDR3 part of the read is kept: 45 bases, read in frame from the first base. One collaborating source in Seattle enrolled patients during active infection and followed them longitudinally through the course of disease. Collaborating institutions collected whole blood in K2EDTA tubes following their own protocols. Collaborator samples were shipped for TCRbeta analysis as frozen whole blood, isolated PBMCs, or DNA extracted from either sample type.

Sequencing used peripheral blood. Recombination connected TRBV6-5 to TRBJ1-5; the D gene is perhaps TRBD1, on 5 matching bases. The receptor was derived from an elderly woman with COVID-19, enrolled during active disease. In nucleotides, the sequence is TGTGCCAGCAGAGGGCGGGGGGTAGGCAATCAGCCCCAGCATTTT. This is translated as CASRGRGVGNQPQHF.